The 24 T cell receptor beta chains below all came from one sample that was sequenced in a study of vaccination effects on CD4 cells after COVID-19. Assay used: immunoSEQ multiplex PCR; TCRdb lists only in-frame clones, some missing. The table has fewer than 50,000 clones, approximately 82% seen once. These receptors have no identified antigens. Viral peptide pool expansion of antigen-specific CD4+ T cells preceded sequencing in the ViraFEST assay. It was after approximately 11 days of culture that CD4+ T cells were isolated. Vaccination of participants consisted of two doses of either the BNT162b2 or mRNA-1273 vaccine. Sample: CD4+ T cells from PBMCs cultured with HCoV-NL63 spike peptides, taken after COVID-19 vaccination. All receptors come from a human donor who received a COVID-19 vaccine. Some clones in this sample may be carry-over from other donors' samples.

The chain uses TRBV10-1 and TRBJ2-3; 10 bases line up with TRBD1. Germline V gene sequence: CDR1 WNHNN, CDR2 SYGVQD (reference sequence). The CDR3 has 13 amino acids. V was clipped by 7 bases and J by 3 bases; unmatched bases: 1. CDR3 in DNA: TGCGCCAGCAAGGGACAGGGGACAGATACGCAGTATTTT. Translation gives CASKGQGTDTQYF.

The V and J genes are TRBV7-2 and TRBJ2-5; maybe TRBD1 (7 bases). V was pared by 11 bases and J by 5 bases, with 24 bases between. The CDR3 consists of 15 residues. Germline V gene sequence: CDR1 SGHTA, CDR2 FQGNSA. The CDR3 nucleotides are TGTGCCGGAGCTATGCTAGGGGGCAGCGGGGAGACCCAGTACTTC. Amino acids: CAGAMLGGSGETQYF. Full variable domain (remainder filled in from reference TRBV7-2 and TRBJ2-5): GAGVSQSPSNKVTEKGKDVELRCDPISGHTALYWYRQSLGQGLEFLIYFQGNSAPDKSGLPSDRFSAERTGGSVSTLTIQRTQQEDSAVYLCAGAMLGGSGETQYFGPGTRLLVL.

V and J are TRBV5-1 and TRBJ2-1; D is possibly TRBD1 (6 bases). The length of the CDR3 is 13 residues. The germline V and J ends were trimmed by 4 bases and 4 bases, with 9 bases remaining between them. The germline gives CDR1 SGHRS, CDR2 YFSETQ. In nucleotides, the CDR3 is TGCGCCAGCAGCCCGGACAGTTACAATGAGCAGTTCTTC. This codes for CASSPDSYNEQFF.

The chain recombines TRBV6-5 with TRBJ1-5, with D maybe TRBD1 (6 bases). CDR1 is MNHEY and CDR2 is SVGAGI in the germline V gene. The V end was cut by 7 bases, the J end by 0 bases, with 10 bases between. This CDR3 spans 14 amino acids. The CDR3 sequence is CASTLGGSNQPQHF. CDR3 nucleotides: TGTGCCAGCACCCTAGGGGGTAGCAATCAGCCCCAGCATTTT.

This chain connects TRBV19 to TRBJ1-6; D is ambiguous. This CDR3 contains 15 residues. Germline V CDR1 and CDR2: LNHDA, SQIVND (reference sequence). V was shortened by 8 bases and J by 6 bases, with 17 bases between the two germline ends. CDR3 sequence reads: CASRLITLVNSPLHF. The CDR3 DNA reads as TGTGCCAGTCGCCTTATCACACTAGTTAATTCACCCCTCCACTTT. Variable domain in full (rest from reference TRBV19 and TRBJ1-6): DGGITQSPKYLFRKEGQNVTLSCEQNLNHDAMYWYRQDPGQGLRLIYYSQIVNDFQKGDIAEGYSVSREKKESFPLTVTSAQKNPTAFYLCASRLITLVNSPLHFGNGTRLTVT.

V and J are TRBV2 and TRBJ2-5; 8 bases match TRBD2. The CDR3 extends over 13 amino acids. The germline V gene encodes CDR1 SNHLY and CDR2 FYNNEI. Unmatched junction bases numbered 7, after V lost 8 bases and J lost 5 bases. CDR3 DNA: TGTGCCAGCTCACGGGAGGGGGGGGAGACCCAGTACTTC. Translated, it gives CASSREGGETQYF.

J is TRBJ2-7 and V is TRBV6-5, with D perhaps matching TRBD1 (5 bases). The CDR3 covers 12 residues. Per germline, CDR1 MNHEY and CDR2 SVGAGI. Trimming removed 7 bases at V and 6 bases at J, with 13 bases between. The CDR3 coding sequence is TGTGCCAGCAAAGGGCAGGGTGCCGAGCAGTACGTC. Translation: CASKGQGAEQYV.

This clone was seen a handful of times. V usage is TRBV6-6 and J usage is TRBJ2-1; no clear D. The germline gives CDR1 MNHNY, CDR2 SVGAGI (reference sequence). The CDR3 has 12 amino acids. Deletions cut 2 bases from V and 10 bases from J, with 9 bases between. The CDR3 loop is CASSYMVGEQFF. The CDR3 bases are TGTGCCAGCAGTTACATGGTGGGGGAGCAGTTCTTC.

This clone turned up a few times. The chain joins TRBV5-1 to TRBJ1-4; no clear D. Germline V gene lookup returns CDR1 SGHRS and CDR2 YFSETQ. V was pared by 2 bases and J by 3 bases, with 8 bases between. The CDR3 is 14 amino acids. The CDR3 reads CASSLQRPNEKLFF. The CDR3 nucleotides are TGCGCCAGCAGCTTACAGAGACCTAATGAAAAACTGTTTTTT. Full variable domain (missing parts from reference TRBV5-1 and TRBJ1-4): KAGVTQTPRYLIKTRGQQVTLSCSPISGHRSVSWYQQTPGQGLQFLFEYFSETQRNKGNFPGRFSGRQFSNSRSEMNVSTLELGDSALYLCASSLQRPNEKLFFGSGTQLSVL.

The chain employs TRBV28 and TRBJ1-2, with 9 positions matching TRBD1. Germline trimming cut 8 bases from V and 4 bases from J; bases unmatched to any gene: 5. The CDR3 extends over 13 amino acids. Germline-derived CDR1 and CDR2 are MDHEN and SYDVKM. CDR3 sequence reads: CASRGQGFYGYTF. CDR3 DNA: TGTGCCAGCCGGGGACAGGGCTTCTATGGCTACACCTTC.

V is TRBV28 and J is TRBJ1-5, with a weak D call TRBD1 (5 bases). The CDR3 contains 15 residues. Germline CDR1 is MDHEN and CDR2 is SYDVKM. The V gene lost 5 bases and the J gene lost 1 base, with 12 bases spanning the gap. The CDR3 region is CASSPLGASNQPQHF. Here the CDR3 DNA reads TGTGCCAGCAGTCCCCTCGGGGCGAGCAATCAGCCCCAGCATTTT.

This chain uses TRBV2 with TRBJ2-7; TRBD2 agrees at 11 bases. J gave up 4 bases and V 10 bases, and 9 bases lay outside the gene matches. Germline CDR1 and CDR2: SNHLY and FYNNEI. The CDR3 runs 14 residues. The CDR3 DNA follows: TGTGCCACCTCGCTACTAGCGGGGGCTTACGAGCAGTACGTC. As protein: CATSLLAGAYEQYV.

This sequence joins TRBV2 and TRBJ2-3; a weak D match, TRBD1 (5 bases). This CDR3 comprises 15 residues. Trimming left V 6 bases short and J 0 bases short, with 13 bases between. Germline lookup yields CDR1 SNHLY and CDR2 FYNNEI. The CDR3 nucleotides are TGTGCCAGCAGCCACGCTCAGGGAAGCACAGATACGCAGTATTTT. Protein sequence: CASSHAQGSTDTQYF. The entire variable domain, with the rest obtained from reference TRBV2 and TRBJ2-3, is as follows: EPEVTQTPSHQVTQMGQEVILRCVPISNHLYFYWYRQILGQKVEFLVSFYNNEISEKSEIFDDQFSVERPDGSNFTLKIRSTKLEDSAMYFCASSHAQGSTDTQYFGPGTRLTVL.

In its sample, this clone was seen a few times. The chain uses TRBV25-1 and TRBJ2-2, with a tentative D call TRBD2 (6 bases). The CDR3 is 14 amino acids. Per germline, CDR1 MGHDK and CDR2 SYGVNS. Trimming left V 6 bases short and J 6 bases short, with 14 bases between. CDR3: CASRKPGVSGELFF. The CDR3 nucleotides read TGTGCCAGCAGAAAGCCGGGGGTCTCCGGGGAGCTGTTTTTT.

The V and J genes are TRBV19 and TRBJ2-6; 7 nucleotides align to TRBD2. Trimming at V came to 5 bases and at J to 3 bases, leaving 10 bases not matched to a gene. The CDR3 sequence is 17 residues long. Germline assignment: CDR1 LNHDA and CDR2 SQIVND (reference sequence). CDR3 nucleotides: TGTGCCAGTAGTGCCTCCGGGACTACGGGTGGGGCCAACGTCCTGACTTTC. Translation: CASSASGTTGGANVLTF. The full variable domain, completed using reference TRBV19 and TRBJ2-6, is DGGITQSPKYLFRKEGQNVTLSCEQNLNHDAMYWYRQDPGQGLRLIYYSQIVNDFQKGDIAEGYSVSREKKESFPLTVTSAQKNPTAFYLCASSASGTTGGANVLTFGAGSRLTVL.

This chain connects TRBV7-9 to TRBJ2-1, with 7 bases aligning to TRBD1. V lost 4 bases and J lost 6; bases outside the gene matches: 6. The germline V gene encodes CDR1 SEHNR and CDR2 FQNEAQ (reference sequence). There are 14 residues in the CDR3. The CDR3 nucleotides are TGTGCCAGCAGCTCCTTGGACAGGAGCAATGAGCAGTTCTTC. This gives the protein CASSSLDRSNEQFF.

The V and J genes are TRBV27 and TRBJ2-3; 9 bases line up with TRBD2. The CDR3 length is 19 residues. CDR1 and CDR2 from the germline V gene are MNHEY and SMNVEV (reference sequence). J was trimmed by 5 bases and V by 2 bases; bases with no gene match: 17. CDR3 region: CASSLGGWYGGGAGDTQYF. CDR3 in DNA: TGTGCCAGCAGTTTAGGGGGGTGGTATGGCGGGGGGGCTGGAGATACGCAGTATTTT.

The chain has TRBV5-4 and TRBJ1-2; 11 bases fit TRBD1. V gave up 4 bases and J gave up 2 bases; unmatched junction bases: 7. CDR3 length: 16 amino acids. The V gene's germline CDR1 is SGHNT and CDR2 YYREEE (reference sequence). CDR3 nucleotide sequence: TGTGCCAGCAGCCGCAACGGACAGGGGGCGAACTATGGCTACACCTTC. This translates into CASSRNGQGANYGYTF.

The rearrangement uses TRBV3-1 (or the pseudogene TRBV3-2) and TRBJ2-5; possibly TRBD2 for D (6 bases). Germline CDR1 reads LGHDT; CDR2 reads YNNKEL (reference sequence). V lost 6 bases to trimming and J lost 4 bases, with 18 bases between them. The length of the CDR3 is 15 residues. DNA for the CDR3: TGTGCCAGCAGGTTTAGCGGATCGAAGGTAGAGACCCAGTACTTC. This sequence encodes CASRFSGSKVETQYF.

The chain couples TRBV15 to TRBJ2-5, with 15 bases identical to TRBD2. This CDR3 spans 18 amino acids. Looked up from germline, CDR1 is LNHNV and CDR2 is YYDKDF (reference sequence). Trimming took 4 bases from V and 2 from J; bases not matched to a gene: 8. The CDR3 protein is CATSTGTSGGTLQETQYF. The CDR3 DNA is TGTGCCACCAGCACCGGGACTAGCGGGGGGACCTTACAAGAGACCCAGTACTTC.

The chain uses TRBV24-1 and TRBJ2-1; TRBD1 aligns across 9 bases. Germline CDR1 is KGHDR and CDR2 is SFDVKD. The CDR3 is made up of 17 amino acids. With 4 bases clipped from V and 3 bases from J, the junction kept 9 bases outside the gene matches. The DNA of the CDR3 is TGTGCCACCAGTGACAGTATGACAGGGGGTCACTACAATGAGCAGTTCTTC. Translated: CATSDSMTGGHYNEQFF.

This clone was counted a few times. The V gene is TRBV30, the J gene TRBJ1-2, with D tentatively TRBD1 (5 bases). The V and J ends lost 0 bases and 8 bases respectively, with 13 bases between them. Germline values: CDR1 GTSNPN, CDR2 SVGIG (reference sequence). The CDR3 totals 13 residues. CDR3 nucleotide sequence: TGTGCCTGGAGTGTACAACAGGTCGTCGGCTACACCTTC. Amino acids: CAWSVQQVVGYTF.

This clone was recorded once. The rearrangement joins TRBV18 to TRBJ1-1, with 7 bases aligning to TRBD1. The CDR3 loop spans 16 amino acids. Germline assignment: CDR1 KGHSH and CDR2 LQKENI. The ends lost 4 bases at V and 4 bases at J; junction bases unmatched: 12. CDR3: CASSREGQRTRTEAFF. CDR3 DNA: TGTGCCAGCTCACGCGAGGGACAGCGGACTCGCACTGAAGCTTTCTTT.

V usage is TRBV6-6 and J usage is TRBJ1-1; no clear D gene. V lost 2 bases, J lost 7 bases, and 5 bases lay in between. This CDR3 comprises 11 residues. Germline loops: CDR1 MNHNY, CDR2 SVGAGI (reference sequence). CDR3 loop: CASSYRIEAFF. The CDR3 coding sequence is TGTGCCAGCAGTTACAGGATTGAAGCTTTCTTT.